Below, 25 T cell receptor beta chains from the same sample are listed, as sequenced in a study of T cells in tumors after PD-1 blockade. This table comes from immunoSEQ multiplex PCR, and its TCRdb copy is limited to in-frame clones, with some not included. The sample records tens of thousands of clones, around 80% being singletons. The sequencing used PBMCs, collected before anti-PD-1 treatment. All receptors derive from a human donor with basal cell carcinoma.

This chain links TRBV7-3 with TRBJ2-5, with 7 positions matching TRBD1. The CDR3 totals 13 residues. Germline assignment: CDR1 SGHTA and CDR2 FQGTGA. Unmatched junction bases numbered 3, after V lost 3 bases and J lost 5 bases. The CDR3 bases are TGTGCCAGCAGCTTGGGACAGACGGAGACCCAGTACTTC. It codes for CASSLGQTETQYF.

The chain joins TRBV18 to TRBJ2-3; D uncertain. Germline CDR1 KGHSH, CDR2 LQKENI. The CDR3 length is 13 residues. The V gene lost 3 bases and the J gene lost 9 bases, with 13 bases spanning the gap. CDR3 sequence reads: CASSPTDKNTQYF. The CDR3 DNA reads as TGTGCCAGCTCACCGACGGATAAGAACACGCAGTATTTT. The full variable domain, rest sourced from reference TRBV18 and TRBJ2-3, is NAGVMQNPRHLVRRRGQEARLRCSPMKGHSHVYWYRQLPEEGLKFMVYLQKENIIDESGMPKERFSAEFPKEGPSILRIQQVVRGDSAAYFCASSPTDKNTQYFGPGTRLTVL.

The J gene is TRBJ1-4, the V gene TRBV9; weak D call: TRBD1 (5 bases). Deletions cut 2 bases from V and 5 bases from J, with 13 bases between. The CDR3 spans 15 residues. Germline V gene data show CDR1 as SGDLS and CDR2 as YYNGEE. CDR3 sequence (DNA): TGTGCCAGCAGCGTCCGGGACGGAGAAAATGAAAAACTGTTTTTT. Residues: CASSVRDGENEKLFF.

The count of this clone is one. The rearrangement links TRBV21-1 to TRBJ2-1; the D call of TRBD1 is as the table states it, not checked on the DNA. TRBV21-1 corresponds to a pseudogene. The CDR3 has 18 residues. CDR3 sequence (DNA): TGTGCCAGCAGCAATCATCTTCGGGACAGGGAGTCCTACAATGAGCAGTTCTTC. It translates to CASSNHLRDRESYNEQFF.

The chain couples TRBV7-2 to TRBJ2-5; 7 nucleotides align to TRBD1. This CDR3 spans 13 amino acids. V gave up 2 bases and J gave up 3 bases; unmatched junction bases: 0. Germline-derived CDR1 and CDR2 are SGHTA and FQGNSA. The CDR3, as DNA: TGTGCCAGCAGCTTAACAGGGGAAGAGACCCAGTACTTC. Encoded protein: CASSLTGEETQYF.

The gene calls are TRBV6-1 and TRBJ2-7; D remains ambiguous. Germline loops: CDR1 MNHNS, CDR2 SASEGT. Trimming stripped 3 bases from V and 3 bases from J, with 9 bases between. The CDR3 length is 13 residues. The CDR3 loop is CASSDLADYEQYF. CDR3 sequence (DNA): TGTGCCAGCAGTGACCTTGCCGACTACGAGCAGTACTTC.

This chain links TRBV6-6 with TRBJ2-5; tentatively, D is TRBD1 or TRBD2 (5 bases each). This CDR3 spans 15 amino acids. V was pared by 5 bases and J by 0 bases, with 13 bases between. Germline CDR1 and CDR2: MNHNY and SVGAGI (reference sequence). The CDR3 protein is CASSKPGTYQETQYF. In DNA form, the CDR3 reads TGTGCCAGCAGTAAACCCGGGACGTACCAAGAGACCCAGTACTTC.

This sequence joins TRBV30 and TRBJ1-2; no definite D call. This CDR3 contains 14 residues. Per germline, CDR1 GTSNPN and CDR2 SVGIG (reference sequence). V was clipped by 1 base and J by 8 bases, with 17 bases between them. CDR3 region: CAWSGASQPRGYTF. The CDR3 coding sequence is TGTGCCTGGAGTGGAGCCAGCCAGCCGAGAGGCTACACCTTC.

V usage is TRBV6-5 and J usage is TRBJ1-1; the D gene is possibly TRBD1 (5 bases). The CDR3 loop spans 12 amino acids. The V gene lost 6 bases and the J gene lost 7 bases, with 12 bases spanning the gap. Germline assignment: CDR1 MNHEY and CDR2 SVGAGI. CDR3 DNA sequence: TGTGCCAGCAGCGGGGGGGTGGGTGAAGCTTTCTTT. Its translation: CASSGGVGEAFF.

This clone was seen only a few times. In DNA, the CDR3 is TGTGCCAGCATCTTACAGGGGGGCTCCTACAATGAGCAGTTCTTC. Amino acid sequence: CASILQGGSYNEQFF. V gene TRBV6-6 combines with J gene TRBJ2-1; TRBD1 aligns across 8 bases. The CDR3 runs to 15 residues. V shed 7 bases and J 0 bases; nucleotides not matched to a gene: 5. Looked up from germline, CDR1 is MNHNY and CDR2 is SVGAGI (reference sequence).

This clone was seen a few times. The rearrangement links TRBV7-6 to TRBJ2-1, with a tentative D call TRBD1 (5 bases). The germline V gene has CDR1 SGHVS and CDR2 FNYEAQ. V lost 0 bases, J lost 6 bases, and 24 bases lay in between. The CDR3 is 19 residues long. CDR3 bases: TGTGCCAGCAGCTTAGCAGCCAGGGTAACTCAAAAAAGGGGCAATGAGCAGTTCTTC. Protein: CASSLAARVTQKRGNEQFF.

This chain joins TRBV11-3 and TRBJ2-3, with 8 bases matching TRBD2. This CDR3 comprises 14 residues. V shed 8 bases and J 1 base; nucleotides not matched to a gene: 5. The germline CDR1 and CDR2 sequences are SGHNT and YENEEA. CDR3 sequence reads: CASGARGGTDTQYF. The CDR3 nucleotides are TGTGCCAGCGGCGCGCGGGGGGGCACAGATACGCAGTATTTT.

The chain is built from TRBV30 and TRBJ2-7; 8 bases map to TRBD2. Looked up from germline, CDR1 is GTSNPN and CDR2 is SVGIG (reference sequence). The V and J ends lost 1 base and 10 bases, in that order; junction bases with no gene match: 12. The CDR3 spans 14 residues. The CDR3 DNA reads TGTGCCTGGAGTGAAGTGGTAGCGGGGTCAACTCAGTACTTC. This sequence encodes CAWSEVVAGSTQYF.

V and J are TRBV19 and TRBJ2-7; 13 nucleotides align to TRBD2. Germline trimming cut 4 bases from V and 7 bases from J; bases unmatched to any gene: 13. This CDR3 region has 17 residues. CDR1 is LNHDA and CDR2 is SQIVND in the germline V gene (reference sequence). The CDR3 loop is CASSTLDPGLAGREQYF. The CDR3 bases are TGTGCCAGTAGTACTTTAGACCCGGGACTAGCGGGACGGGAGCAGTACTTC.

The V call is TRBV4-1, the J call TRBJ1-1, with D possibly TRBD1 on 5 matching bases. V lost 4 bases, J lost 4 bases, and 16 bases lay in between. Germline CDR1 is MGHRA and CDR2 is YSYEKL. The CDR3 totals 15 residues. The CDR3 DNA reads TGCGCCAGCAGCCTTATCAGGGTTACGAGCACTGAAGCTTTCTTT. Amino acids: CASSLIRVTSTEAFF.

The chain joins TRBV28 to TRBJ1-5, with no clear D. V was pared by 5 bases and J by 6 bases, with 8 bases between. This CDR3 has 12 residues. Germline CDR1 MDHEN, CDR2 SYDVKM. This CDR3 is CASSIEVQPQHF. The DNA of the CDR3 is TGTGCCAGCAGTATCGAGGTTCAGCCCCAGCATTTT.

V gene TRBV7-8 combines with J gene TRBJ1-1; tentative D call: TRBD1 (6 bases). This CDR3 is 15 amino acids long. V was clipped by 4 bases and J by 11 bases, with 23 bases between them. Germline lookup yields CDR1 SGHVS and CDR2 FQNEAQ. The CDR3 nucleotides read TGTGCCAGCAGCTCGTCTCAGGGACAACAGGTAGAGGCTTTCTTT. Amino acid sequence: CASSSSQGQQVEAFF.

This chain links TRBV19 with TRBJ2-1; 13 bases map to TRBD2. Germline CDR1 LNHDA, CDR2 SQIVND (reference sequence). The CDR3 sequence is 17 residues long. V dropped 8 bases and J dropped 0; count of bases not matched to a gene: 7. The CDR3 loop reads CASLGLAGYSSYNEQFF. The DNA of the CDR3 is TGTGCCAGTCTGGGACTAGCGGGATACTCCTCCTACAATGAGCAGTTCTTC. Using reference TRBV19 and TRBJ2-1 for the parts outside the CDR3, the full variable domain is DGGITQSPKYLFRKEGQNVTLSCEQNLNHDAMYWYRQDPGQGLRLIYYSQIVNDFQKGDIAEGYSVSREKKESFPLTVTSAQKNPTAFYLCASLGLAGYSSYNEQFFGPGTRLTVL.

The CDR3: CASSTGGNTEAFF. The CDR3 nucleotides are TGTGCCAGCAGTACTGGCGGCAACACTGAAGCTTTCTTT. This chain uses TRBV6-5 with TRBJ1-1; D is uncertain. The CDR3 extends over 13 amino acids. The germline V gene has CDR1 MNHEY and CDR2 SVGAGI. V lost 5 bases, J lost 2 bases, and 9 bases lay in between.

V is TRBV24-1 and J is TRBJ1-2; D not certain. Germline values: CDR1 KGHDR, CDR2 SFDVKD. The V end lost 3 bases, the J end lost 3 bases, and 7 bases lay between the germline ends. This CDR3 is built from 13 residues. CDR3 bases: TGTGCCACCAGTGATCAAAGGCACTATGGCTACACCTTC. Translation gives CATSDQRHYGYTF.

The CDR3 DNA is TGTGCCAGCAGCTCCCAGGGACAGTCCTCCTACGAGCAGTACTTC. This gives the protein CASSSQGQSSYEQYF. J is TRBJ2-7 and V is TRBV7-9; 7 bases match TRBD1. J was trimmed by 0 bases and V by 4 bases; bases with no gene match: 6. Germline V gene lookup returns CDR1 SEHNR and CDR2 FQNEAQ (reference sequence). The CDR3 totals 15 residues.

The chain carries TRBV6-2 or TRBV6-3 and TRBJ1-2; 7 nucleotides match TRBD1. The ends lost 8 bases at V and 1 base at J; junction bases unmatched: 10. This CDR3 has 15 residues. The V gene's germline CDR1 is MNHEY and CDR2 SVGEGT. In DNA form, the CDR3 reads TGTGCCAGCGGTTGGACAGGCCGACTTAACTATGGCTACACCTTC. Protein sequence: CASGWTGRLNYGYTF.

This chain connects TRBV25-1 to TRBJ2-7, with D tentatively TRBD2 (6 bases). The CDR3 is 15 residues long. Germline CDR1 is MGHDK and CDR2 is SYGVNS. Trimming took 2 bases from V and 5 from J, leaving 16 bases between them. CDR3: CASSEVRGLFDEQYF. DNA of the CDR3: TGTGCCAGCAGTGAAGTGCGTGGACTATTCGACGAGCAGTACTTC.

The chain employs TRBV11-1 and TRBJ1-6, with a possible D match to TRBD1 (5 bases). V was clipped by 2 bases and J by 7 bases, with 9 bases between them. Germline V CDR1 and CDR2: SGHAT, FQDESV (reference sequence). CDR3 length: 14 residues. The CDR3, as DNA: TGTGCCAGCAGCTTACGACAGAGCAATTCACCCCTCCACTTT. It yields the protein CASSLRQSNSPLHF. The full variable domain, completed using reference TRBV11-1 and TRBJ1-6, is EAEVAQSPRYKITEKSQAVAFWCDPISGHATLYWYRQILGQGPELLVQFQDESVVDDSQLPKDRFSAERLKGVDSTLKIQPAELGDSAMYLCASSLRQSNSPLHFGNGTRLTVT.

This rearrangement joins TRBV28 to TRBJ1-5, with 8 positions matching TRBD1. Germline CDR1 MDHEN, CDR2 SYDVKM. This CDR3 is built from 15 residues. V lost 3 bases, J lost 3 bases, and 4 bases stayed unmatched. The CDR3 DNA reads TGTGCCAGCAGTTTTCGGGACAGGCACAATCAGCCCCAGCATTTT. Protein product: CASSFRDRHNQPQHF.